This TCR beta chain was captured in a study of cytomegalovirus exposure and HLA in healthy donors. Study details: In an early release, HLA-typed donors contributed about 80 million unique TCR sequences. General observations from the study: The study listed approximately 160 cytomegalovirus-associated TCR beta chains. With high specificity and sensitivity, the classifier reportedly diagnosed cytomegalovirus status. A later analysis by the authors found several of the most significant clusters apparently linked to common viral pathogens.

Details on this clone: What it binds is not known.

Primers for the PCR totalled 60 Vbeta and 13 Jbeta. Clones were read by immunoSEQ multiplex PCR, and TCRdb kept only the in-frame ones, dropping some. Of 110,000 or so clones in the sample, more than 70% were seen once. This CDR3 is built from 12 residues. The germline gives CDR1 SEHNR, CDR2 FQNEAQ (reference sequence). The sequence was obtained from a man aged 30 to 39 in good health and CMV-seronegative. The J gene is TRBJ2-5, the V gene TRBV7-9; 8 bases are a match to TRBD1. Sequenced: PBMCs. The CDR3 spells CSVVDRGETQYF. CDR3 coding DNA: TGTTCCGTCGTCGACAGGGGAGAGACCCAGTACTTC.